This TCR beta chain was profiled in a study of blood T cell repertoires in COVID-19. Original data processing: Reference gene primer amplification gave nucleated cell count estimates. Libraries were prepared by immunoSEQ multiplex PCR; TCRdb keeps only in-frame clonotypes and omits some of them. Clone size and the V and J calls come from that table; the DNA yielded D and trimming. The data hold fewer than 350,000 clones, with about four fifths observed a single time. The CDR3 runs 15 residues. Germline CDR1 reads LGHNA; CDR2 reads YSLEER. V was pared by 0 bases and J by 2 bases, with 8 bases between. The sequenced sample consisted of peripheral blood. This TCR was recovered from a woman aged 60 to 75 with active or convalescent COVID-19. The genes are TRBV4-3 and TRBJ1-3, with a weak D call TRBD1 (6 bases). Written as DNA, the CDR3 is TGCGCCAGCAGCCAAGAGGACAGTCCTGGAAACACCATATATTTT. It yields the protein CASSQEDSPGNTIYF.